The present T cell receptor beta chain was sequenced within a study of shared clonotypes between healthy human individuals. The germline V gene encodes CDR1 SGHTA and CDR2 FQGNSA. The CDR3 is made up of 15 amino acids. Germline trimming cut 5 bases from V and 6 bases from J; bases unmatched to any gene: 12. Study-wide findings and caveats: Memory subsets generally showed smaller estimated richness than naive subsets did.

Note on this clone: Its matching antigen is unknown.

An even split of each subset's genomic DNA across several immunoSEQ plates was performed. Data came from immunoSEQ multiplex PCR; TCRdb stores just in-frame clones and leaves some out. Among over a million clones, about 96% were seen once, and the ten largest hold 1% to 1.5%. The investigators split CD4+ cells into a CD45RA+ naive subset and a CD45RA-negative memory subset. The chain joins TRBV7-2 to TRBJ1-2; TRBD1 aligns across 7 bases. Specimen: naive CD4+ T cells sorted from blood. Subset meaning: CD45RA+ positively selected. The TCR comes from a man between 25 and 39 years old in good health. CDR3 loop: CASSAIQTGRNGYTF. CDR3 nucleotides: TGTGCCAGCAGCGCCATACAGACAGGGAGGAATGGCTACACCTTC.